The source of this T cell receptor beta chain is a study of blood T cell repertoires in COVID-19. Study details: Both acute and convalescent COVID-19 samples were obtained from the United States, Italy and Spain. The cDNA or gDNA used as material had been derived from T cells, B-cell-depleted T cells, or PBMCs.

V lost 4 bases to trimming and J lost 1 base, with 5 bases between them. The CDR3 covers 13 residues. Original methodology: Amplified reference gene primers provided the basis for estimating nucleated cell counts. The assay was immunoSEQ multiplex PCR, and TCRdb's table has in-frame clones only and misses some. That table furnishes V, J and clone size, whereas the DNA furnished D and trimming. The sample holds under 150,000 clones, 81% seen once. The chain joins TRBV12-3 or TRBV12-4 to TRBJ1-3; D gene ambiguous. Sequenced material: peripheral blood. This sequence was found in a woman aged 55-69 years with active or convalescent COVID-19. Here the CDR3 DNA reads TGTGCCAGCAGTTCACAGTCTGGAAACACCATATATTTT. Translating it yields CASSSQSGNTIYF.